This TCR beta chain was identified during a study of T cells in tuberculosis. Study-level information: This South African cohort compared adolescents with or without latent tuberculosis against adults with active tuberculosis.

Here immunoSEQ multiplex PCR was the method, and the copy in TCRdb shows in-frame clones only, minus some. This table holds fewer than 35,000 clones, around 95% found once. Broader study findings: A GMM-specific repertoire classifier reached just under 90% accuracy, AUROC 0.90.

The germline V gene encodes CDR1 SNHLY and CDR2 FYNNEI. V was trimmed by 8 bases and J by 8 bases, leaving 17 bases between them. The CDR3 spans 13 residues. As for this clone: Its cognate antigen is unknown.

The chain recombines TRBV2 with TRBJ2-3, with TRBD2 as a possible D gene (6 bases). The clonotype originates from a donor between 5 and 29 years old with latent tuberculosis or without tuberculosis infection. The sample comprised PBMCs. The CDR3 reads CASLALAFGTQYF. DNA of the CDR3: TGTGCCAGCTTAGCCCTAGCGTTTGGTACGCAGTATTTT. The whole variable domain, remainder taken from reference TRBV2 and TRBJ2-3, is EPEVTQTPSHQVTQMGQEVILRCVPISNHLYFYWYRQILGQKVEFLVSFYNNEISEKSEIFDDQFSVERPDGSNFTLKIRSTKLEDSAMYFCASLALAFGTQYFGPGTRLTVL.